Presented here are 24 T cell receptor beta chains from one specimen sequenced in a study of long-term antiretroviral therapy in people with HIV. The run of the v3.0 immunoSEQ assay was at survey level. Clones were sequenced by immunoSEQ multiplex PCR, and TCRdb holds only the in-frame ones, with some missing. The sample holds about 16,000 clones, over 70% seen once. The sequences come from unsorted PBMCs, collected 1.5 years before starting antiretroviral therapy. The receptors come from a woman aged 45 to 65 with HIV.

The chain has TRBV5-4 and TRBJ2-3; a weak D match, TRBD1 (6 bases). Deletions cut 4 bases from V and 4 bases from J, with 19 bases between. Germline loops: CDR1 SGHNT, CDR2 YYREEE (reference sequence). The CDR3 loop spans 16 amino acids. The CDR3 here is CASSQKVGQSSDTQYF. CDR3 nucleotides: TGTGCCAGCAGCCAAAAGGTCGGACAGTCCTCAGATACGCAGTATTTT. Full variable domain (rest looked up from reference TRBV5-4 and TRBJ2-3): ETGVTQSPTHLIKTRGQQVTLRCSSQSGHNTVSWYQQALGQGPQFIFQYYREEENGRGNFPPRFSGLQFPNYSSELNVNALELDDSALYLCASSQKVGQSSDTQYFGPGTRLTVL.

This chain connects TRBV4-2 to TRBJ1-2, with 7 bases matching TRBD1. Losses at the gene ends were 5 bases for V and 2 bases for J; bases not matched to a gene: 17. This CDR3 comprises 18 residues. Per the germline V gene, CDR1 is LGHNA and CDR2 is YNFKEQ. CDR3: CASSGMLRDSTTNYGYTF. Written as DNA, the CDR3 is TGTGCCAGCAGCGGAATGCTCCGGGACAGTACGACAAACTATGGCTACACCTTC.

The chain has TRBV29-1 and TRBJ2-3; the D gene is possibly TRBD1 (6 bases). Germline CDR1 is SQVTM and CDR2 is ANQGSEA. The CDR3 runs 14 residues. Deletions cut 0 bases from V and 1 base from J, with 8 bases between. The CDR3 sequence: CSVEEGGRTDTQYF. The CDR3 region has the DNA TGCAGCGTTGAAGAAGGGGGACGCACAGATACGCAGTATTTT.

In this sample, this clone turned up a few times. The rearrangement joins TRBV6-5 to TRBJ1-1; no clear D. The CDR3 totals 15 residues. Deletions cut 5 bases from V and 1 base from J, with 14 bases between. Germline V gives CDR1 MNHEY, CDR2 SVGAGI. CDR3 residues: CASSRRDITNTEAFF. The CDR3 DNA reads TGTGCCAGCAGTCGTCGCGATATTACGAACACTGAAGCTTTCTTT.

CDR3 nucleotides: TGTGCCAGCTCACCTCTTACACAGCAAGAGACCCAGTACTTC. Translating it yields CASSPLTQQETQYF. The chain employs TRBV18 and TRBJ2-5; D remains ambiguous. The CDR3 is made up of 14 amino acids. Germline lookup yields CDR1 KGHSH and CDR2 LQKENI. Deletions cut 3 bases from V and 2 bases from J, with 10 bases between.

The chain uses TRBV6-6 and TRBJ2-7, with 11 bases fitting TRBD1. Germline V gives CDR1 MNHNY, CDR2 SVGAGI (reference sequence). The CDR3 length is 15 residues. V lost 6 bases and J lost 2; bases outside the gene matches: 6. The CDR3 nucleotides are TGTGCCAGCAGGGGCGGGACAGGGGGAACCTACGAGCAGTACGTC. The encoded protein is CASRGGTGGTYEQYV.

CDR3 protein: CASSQRLRAELNTEAFF. The CDR3 DNA is TGCGCCAGCAGTCAACGTCTCCGGGCGGAATTGAACACTGAAGCTTTCTTT. The V and J genes are TRBV23-1 and TRBJ1-1; D is unclear. TRBV23-1 is labeled an ORF, and its function is uncertain. The CDR3 totals 17 residues. V gave up 2 bases and J gave up 0 bases, with 16 bases separating them.

The chain combines TRBV7-9 with TRBJ2-6; D may be TRBD2 (6 bases). The CDR3 spans 18 residues. The germline V and J ends were trimmed by 1 base and 0 bases, with 13 bases remaining between them. Germline V gene lookup returns CDR1 SEHNR and CDR2 FQNEAQ (reference sequence). The CDR3 spells CASSLGGGESSGANVLTF. The CDR3 nucleotides read TGTGCCAGCAGCTTAGGAGGCGGGGAGAGCTCTGGGGCCAACGTCCTGACTTTC.

The gene calls are TRBV2 and TRBJ1-2; D may be TRBD1 (6 bases). The length of the CDR3 is 17 residues. Trimming shortened V by 6 bases and J by 3 bases, and 23 bases separated the two germline ends. Looked up from germline, CDR1 is SNHLY and CDR2 is FYNNEI. CDR3 DNA: TGTGCCAGCAGCGAAAGGGGGGGGTCCAGGGGTTACTATGGCTACACCTTC. Its protein is CASSERGGSRGYYGYTF. The full variable domain, with the rest looked up from reference TRBV2 and TRBJ1-2, is EPEVTQTPSHQVTQMGQEVILRCVPISNHLYFYWYRQILGQKVEFLVSFYNNEISEKSEIFDDQFSVERPDGSNFTLKIRSTKLEDSAMYFCASSERGGSRGYYGYTFGSGTRLTVV.

This clone was found once. This chain uses TRBV6-9 with TRBJ1-1; no reliable D call. The CDR3 totals 14 residues. V lost 6 bases, J lost 4 bases, and 15 bases lay in between. Per germline, CDR1 MNHGY and CDR2 SVAAGI. The CDR3 coding sequence is TGTGCCAGCAGAATATACAAAGATTTCACTGAAGCTTTCTTT. Its protein is CASRIYKDFTEAFF.

The chain uses TRBV5-1 and TRBJ1-6; D is perhaps TRBD1 (5 bases). Germline values: CDR1 SGHRS, CDR2 YFSETQ. The CDR3 runs to 16 residues. V shed 1 base and J shed 7 bases, with 15 bases lying between them. This chain's CDR3 is CASSLRGLQENSPLHF. The CDR3 region has the DNA TGCGCCAGCAGCTTGAGAGGCCTACAGGAGAATTCACCCCTCCACTTT. Complete variable domain (other parts from reference TRBV5-1 and TRBJ1-6): KAGVTQTPRYLIKTRGQQVTLSCSPISGHRSVSWYQQTPGQGLQFLFEYFSETQRNKGNFPGRFSGRQFSNSRSEMNVSTLELGDSALYLCASSLRGLQENSPLHFGNGTRLTVT.

The V call is TRBV6-5, the J call TRBJ1-1, with 9 bases fitting TRBD1. This CDR3 spans 15 amino acids. With 4 bases clipped from V and 1 base from J, the junction kept 4 bases outside the gene matches. Germline V gene data show CDR1 as MNHEY and CDR2 as SVGAGI. The CDR3 DNA reads TGTGCCAGCAGTTTCCCGGGACAGGGGAACACTGAAGCTTTCTTT. It specifies CASSFPGQGNTEAFF.

On this clone itself: It may be a read error: a sequence one base away is much more abundant. Other DNA sequences within the sample encode an identical CDR3. V usage is TRBV27 and J usage is TRBJ2-3; D remains unclear. With 6 bases removed from V and 2 bases from J, the gap between germline ends came to 6 bases. This CDR3 is built from 12 residues. Per the germline V gene, CDR1 is MNHEY and CDR2 is SMNVEV (reference sequence). DNA for the CDR3: TGTGCCAGCAGCCCCACCACAGATACGCAGTATTTT. Translated: CASSPTTDTQYF.

This chain uses TRBV29-1 with TRBJ1-3, with a tentative D call TRBD1 (5 bases). There are 14 residues in the CDR3. Deletions cut 6 bases from V and 0 bases from J, with 12 bases between. The V gene's germline CDR1 is SQVTM and CDR2 ANQGSEA. CDR3 loop: CSVWGRSSGNTIYF. CDR3 nucleotide sequence: TGCAGCGTATGGGGACGGAGCTCTGGAAACACCATATATTTT.

The chain joins TRBV9 to TRBJ2-3, with unresolved D. Deletions cut 0 bases from V and 6 bases from J, with 17 bases between. The germline V gene has CDR1 SGDLS and CDR2 YYNGEE. The CDR3 sequence is 16 residues long. For the CDR3, the DNA is TGTGCCAGCAGCGTAGGCTCGGCCTCCAGAGCGGATACGCAGTATTTT. Translation: CASSVGSASRADTQYF.

This clone was observed a few times. As DNA, the CDR3 is TGTGCCAGCAGCTTAGAGGGGGCTGGCTACACCTTC. Translation gives CASSLEGAGYTF. The chain employs TRBV11-2 and TRBJ1-2, with D tentatively TRBD1 (6 bases). This CDR3 spans 12 amino acids. Germline-derived CDR1 and CDR2 are SGHAT and FQNNGV. V shed 0 bases and J shed 7 bases, with 6 bases lying between them.

This clone was observed a few times. The CDR3 protein is CASSPDPSYGYTF. The CDR3, as DNA: TGCGCCAGCAGCCCGGACCCGTCCTATGGCTACACCTTC. This chain links TRBV5-1 with TRBJ1-2; D remains unclear. Trimming shortened V by 4 bases and J by 4 bases, and 11 bases separated the two germline ends. This CDR3 comprises 13 residues. Germline loops: CDR1 SGHRS, CDR2 YFSETQ.

The rearrangement joins TRBV7-3 to TRBJ2-1; tentatively, D is TRBD2 (6 bases). This CDR3 is 15 amino acids long. The V end lost 0 bases, the J end lost 4 bases, and 10 bases lay between the germline ends. CDR1 and CDR2 from the germline V gene are SGHTA and FQGTGA. The CDR3 spells CASSLTRGAYNEQFF. The DNA of the CDR3 is TGTGCCAGCAGCTTAACGCGGGGAGCTTACAATGAGCAGTTCTTC.

The chain employs TRBV5-1 and TRBJ1-3; perhaps TRBD1 as D (5 bases). Germline CDR1 and CDR2: SGHRS and YFSETQ. Trimming removed 0 bases from V and 8 bases from J, with 9 bases in between. The CDR3 consists of 13 residues. The DNA for the CDR3 is TGCGCCAGCAGCTTGGAGGGGAGGGACACCATATATTTT. Protein: CASSLEGRDTIYF.

This chain connects TRBV11-2 to TRBJ2-2, with 7 bases fitting TRBD2. V gave up 1 base and J gave up 4 bases; unmatched junction bases: 0. Germline CDR1 and CDR2: SGHAT and FQNNGV. The CDR3 is made up of 14 amino acids. The CDR3 loop reads CASSLAGGTGELFF. CDR3 nucleotide sequence: TGTGCCAGCAGCTTAGCGGGGGGCACCGGGGAGCTGTTTTTT.

This sequence joins TRBV9 and TRBJ2-2; D is possibly TRBD1 (5 bases). The V end was cut by 0 bases, the J end by 6 bases, with 18 bases between. The CDR3 length is 17 residues. The germline V gene has CDR1 SGDLS and CDR2 YYNGEE. The chain's CDR3 is CASSVDLGQGSAGELFF. As DNA, the CDR3 is TGTGCCAGCAGCGTAGATCTGGGCCAGGGTTCCGCCGGGGAGCTGTTTTTT.

The chain joins TRBV6-6 to TRBJ1-2; a possible D gene is TRBD1 (5 bases). V was shortened by 5 bases and J by 11 bases, with 12 bases between the two germline ends. This CDR3 region has 11 residues. The germline V gene has CDR1 MNHNY and CDR2 SVGAGI (reference sequence). CDR3 protein: CASSRDQRYTF. The CDR3 DNA is TGTGCCAGCAGTCGGGACCAGAGATACACCTTC.

The V gene is TRBV6-5, the J gene TRBJ1-1; D uncertain. Trimming pared 4 bases from V and 3 bases from J, leaving 9 bases between. Germline V lookup: CDR1 MNHEY, CDR2 SVGAGI. This CDR3 has 13 amino acids. CDR3 DNA: TGTGCCAGCAGTTCGGGGTTGGACACTGAAGCTTTCTTT. Translated, it gives CASSSGLDTEAFF.

The gene calls are TRBV2 and TRBJ1-2, with D possibly TRBD1 on 5 matching bases. This CDR3 comprises 13 residues. CDR1 and CDR2 from the germline V gene are SNHLY and FYNNEI. Trimming removed 3 bases from V and 2 bases from J, with 7 bases in between. The CDR3 DNA reads as TGTGCCAGCAGTGAGGGACTAAACTATGGCTACACCTTC. Translating it yields CASSEGLNYGYTF.